This T cell receptor (beta chain) derives from a study of cytomegalovirus exposure and HLA in healthy donors. Here immunoSEQ multiplex PCR was the method, and the copy in TCRdb shows in-frame clones only, minus some. The sample has some 60,000 clones, about 96% seen once. CDR1 is LGHNA, CDR2 YSLEER, per germline. CDR3 length equals 16 residues. V trimming: 6 bases; J trimming: 5 bases; junction bases outside the gene matches: 13. The V and J genes are TRBV4-3 and TRBJ2-1; 7 bases are a match to TRBD2. Sequencing was performed on PBMCs. The clonotype was recovered from a man younger than 35 in good health and CMV-seronegative. The CDR3 DNA follows: TGCGCCAGCAGACAATGGGGAGCGGGAAGGGACAATGAGCAGTTCTTC. It yields the protein CASRQWGAGRDNEQFF.